This T cell receptor beta chain was identified in a study of cytomegalovirus exposure and HLA in healthy donors. The germline V gene has CDR1 SGHRS and CDR2 YFSETQ. The CDR3 has 13 amino acids. Deletions cut 4 bases from V and 8 bases from J, with 12 bases between. Study results and limitations: Rare TCR sequences dominated, though some public TCRs recurred in many donors. TCR association rates varied by HLA locus in a later analysis, with DRB1 highest and HLA-C lowest.

Remarks on this clone: What it binds is unknown.

Both 60 Vbeta primers and 13 Jbeta primers went into the PCR. The protocol was immunoSEQ multiplex PCR, while the TCRdb copy is restricted to in-frame clones and leaves out a portion. The sample records about 94,000 clones, roughly 80% being singletons. The sequence was obtained from a woman aged 55-69 years in good health and CMV-seronegative. The chain has TRBV5-1 and TRBJ1-4; D is unresolved. The sample comprised PBMCs. This CDR3 reads CASSPLSGEKLFF. CDR3 bases: TGCGCCAGCAGCCCCTTGAGCGGGGAAAAACTGTTTTTT.